The rows below give T cell receptor beta chains drawn from one sample of a study of shared clonotypes between healthy human individuals. Using immunoSEQ multiplex PCR, the repertoire was profiled, and TCRdb retains in-frame clones only, with some absent. The sample records more than 2,000,000 clones, approximately 90% being singletons. The source material was naive CD4+ T cells sorted from blood. These receptors were taken from a man aged 18 to 29 in good health. CDR3s include the opening cysteine and the closing phenylalanine or tryptophan. D genes are given only for firm matches. Where a row states a size, it is once, few, many or the class of an expanded clone; other rows omit it.

TRBV19	TRBJ2-2	NA	NA	CASTDRGRFTGELFF	TGTGCCAGTACCGATAGAGGTAGATTCACCGGGGAGCTGTTTTTT
TRBV2	TRBJ2-3	NA	TRBD1	CASSVRTGGSDTQYF	TGTGCCAGCAGTGTAAGGACAGGGGGTTCAGATACGCAGTATTTT
TRBV19	TRBJ1-5	NA	NA	CASSIKGQPQHF	TGTGCCAGTAGTATAAAAGGACAGCCCCAGCATTTT
TRBV21-1	TRBJ2-7	NA	NA	CASGLLDYRSAITYQAQQYF	TGTGCCAGCGGGTTACTCGACTATCGCTCAGCGATAACCTACCAGGCGCAGCAGTACTTC
TRBV7-9	TRBJ1-5	NA	NA	CASSQSKNGVNGGNQPQHF	TGTGCCAGCAGCCAATCCAAAAACGGGGTGAATGGGGGCAATCAGCCCCAGCATTTT
TRBV9	TRBJ2-2	NA	TRBD1	CASSVDRGGTGELFF	TGTGCCAGCAGCGTGGACAGGGGAGGTACCGGGGAGCTGTTTTTT
TRBV19	TRBJ2-7	NA	TRBD1	CASSNLPGTGSDEQYF	TGTGCCAGCAGTAACCTTCCCGGGACAGGGTCCGACGAGCAGTACTTC
TRBV2	TRBJ2-5	NA	NA	CASSPSEVETQYF	TGTGCCAGCAGTCCCTCCGAGGTGGAGACCCAGTACTTC
TRBV27	TRBJ1-1	NA	NA	CASSPERVGTEAFF	TGTGCCAGCAGTCCTGAGAGGGTTGGCACTGAAGCTTTCTTT
TRBV6-5	TRBJ1-6	NA	TRBD1	CASSFQQGTNSPLHF	TGTGCCAGCAGTTTCCAACAGGGGACCAATTCACCCCTCCACTTT
TRBV9	TRBJ2-2	NA	NA	CASSVGRAASTGELFF	TGTGCCAGCAGCGTAGGCAGGGCCGCCTCAACCGGGGAGCTGTTTTTT
TRBV6-5	TRBJ2-7	NA	NA	CASSYRPGDEQYF	TGTGCCAGCAGTTACCGACCGGGGGACGAGCAGTACTTC
TRBV5-1	TRBJ1-2	NA	NA	CASSRDGDYGYTF	TGCGCCAGCAGCCGGGACGGGGACTATGGCTACACCTTC
TRBV27	TRBJ2-2	once	NA	CASNGGTGELFF	TGTGCCAGCAACGGGGGCACCGGGGAGCTGTTTTTT
TRBV7-3	TRBJ2-7	NA	NA	CASSLTRGPGYEQYF	TGTGCCAGCAGCTTGACTAGGGGGCCTGGCTACGAGCAGTACTTC
TRBV7-2	TRBJ1-4	NA	TRBD1	CASSLIWDRDNEKLFF	TGTGCCAGCAGCTTAATCTGGGACAGGGATAATGAAAAACTGTTTTTT
TRBV12-5	TRBJ1-6	NA	NA	CASGLGLGQNSPLHF	TGTGCTAGTGGTTTGGGGTTAGGGCAGAACTCACCCCTCCACTTT
TRBV11-2	TRBJ2-7	once	NA	CASSFFYEQYF	TGTGCCAGCAGCTTTTTCTACGAGCAGTACTTC
TRBV2	TRBJ2-3	NA	NA	CASSEMGGAGNTQYF	TGTGCCAGCAGTGAAATGGGGGGCGCAGGGAATACGCAGTATTTT
TRBV6-5	TRBJ1-3	NA	NA	CASSYSQGGNTIYF	TGTGCCAGCAGTTACTCGCAAGGGGGAAACACCATATATTTT
TRBV7-9	TRBJ2-5	NA	NA	CASSLREDTRETQYF	TGTGCCAGCAGCTTACGAGAAGATACACGGGAGACCCAGTACTTC
TRBV2	TRBJ2-5	NA	NA	CASSEASTGTQYF	TGTGCCAGCAGTGAAGCGTCAACGGGGACCCAGTACTTC
TRBV5-1	TRBJ2-7	NA	NA	CASSSGWGTDRSYEQYF	TGCGCCAGCAGCTCTGGGTGGGGCACGGATCGGTCCTACGAGCAGTACTTC
TRBV4-3	TRBJ1-3	NA	NA	CASSRDLGSGNTIYF	TGCGCCAGCAGCAGGGACCTCGGCTCTGGAAACACCATATATTTT
TRBV12-5	TRBJ2-3	NA	NA	CASGSPLGGLPFTDTQYF	TGTGCTAGTGGTTCTCCCCTTGGAGGGCTCCCTTTTACAGATACGCAGTATTTT
TRBV6-1	TRBJ2-7	NA	TRBD1	CASSGTASYEQYF	TGTGCCAGCTCCGGGACAGCCTCCTACGAGCAGTACTTC
TRBV19	TRBJ2-7	few	NA	CASSIGPSYEQYF	TGTGCCAGTAGTATAGGCCCCTCCTACGAGCAGTACTTC
TRBV5-4	TRBJ1-2	NA	NA	CASRYNAGQYGYTF	TGTGCCAGCAGATATAATGCTGGACAGTATGGCTACACCTTC
TRBV5-4	TRBJ2-2	NA	NA	CASSLGSPTGELFF	TGTGCCAGCAGCTTGGGATCCCCGACCGGGGAGCTGTTTTTT
TRBV28	TRBJ1-4	NA	TRBD1	CASSPTGRNEKLFF	TGTGCCAGCAGTCCGACAGGGAGGAATGAAAAACTGTTTTTT
TRBV5-8	TRBJ2-7	NA	NA	CASTLLGGEQYF	TGTGCCAGCACCCTGCTCGGAGGGGAGCAGTACTTC
TRBV7-2	TRBJ1-1	NA	NA	CASSPPPGLQGTEAFF	TGTGCCAGCAGCCCTCCCCCGGGCCTTCAAGGGACTGAAGCTTTCTTT
TRBV20-1	TRBJ1-1	NA	NA	CSAPGNTEAFF	TGCAGTGCCCCCGGGAACACTGAAGCTTTCTTT
TRBV5-4	TRBJ1-1	NA	TRBD1	CASSAGTGGYTEAFF	TGTGCCAGCAGCGCCGGGACAGGGGGGTACACTGAAGCTTTCTTT
TRBV5-4	TRBJ2-1	NA	NA	CASSLEREKNSEQFF	TGTGCCAGCAGCTTGGAGAGGGAAAAAAATTCGGAGCAGTTCTTC
TRBV18	TRBJ2-3	NA	TRBD2	CASSPTGGPDTQYF	TGTGCCAGCTCACCAACGGGGGGACCAGATACGCAGTATTTT
TRBV6-1	TRBJ2-2	NA	NA	CAVPSRGWAGELFF	TGTGCCGTCCCGAGCCGGGGCTGGGCCGGGGAGCTGTTTTTT
TRBV9	TRBJ2-1	NA	TRBD2	CASSVEVWREDTYNEQFF	TGTGCCAGCAGCGTAGAGGTGTGGCGGGAGGACACCTACAATGAGCAGTTCTTC
TRBV27	TRBJ1-2	NA	NA	CASSSGAGDYGYTF	TGTGCCAGCAGCTCAGGGGCCGGGGACTATGGCTACACCTTC
TRBV6-5	TRBJ1-6	NA	NA	CASSSGQHSGSPLHF	TGTGCCAGCAGTTCCGGACAGCATTCGGGGTCACCCCTCCACTTT
TRBV30	TRBJ1-2	NA	TRBD1	CAWTILGQGARYGYTF	TGTGCCTGGACGATCCTCGGACAGGGGGCACGCTATGGCTACACCTTC
TRBV6-6	TRBJ2-2	NA	NA	CASSYRDSGTGGELFF	TGTGCCAGCAGTTACCGTGACTCGGGAACGGGCGGGGAGCTGTTTTTT
TRBV5-1	TRBJ1-4	once	TRBD1	CASSYEGARDEKLFF	TGCGCCAGCAGCTACGAGGGGGCTAGGGATGAAAAACTGTTTTTT
TRBV9	TRBJ2-2	NA	NA	CASTVARGEGNSMSTGELFF	TGTGCCAGCACCGTTGCTCGCGGCGAGGGGAATTCAATGTCCACCGGGGAGCTGTTTTTT
TRBV2	TRBJ1-6	NA	NA	CASSSGRDNSPLHF	TGTGCCAGCAGTTCCGGACGGGATAATTCACCCCTCCACTTT
TRBV6-5	TRBJ1-6	few	NA	CASSYSPPNSPLHF	TGTGCCAGCAGTTACTCTCCTCCTAATTCACCCCTCCACTTT
TRBV4-3	TRBJ2-7	NA	TRBD2	CASSLSGASGSYEQYF	TGCGCCAGCAGCCTTAGTGGTGCTAGCGGCTCCTACGAGCAGTACTTC
TRBV6-6	TRBJ2-7	NA	NA	CASRPGSSYEQYF	TGTGCCAGCAGGCCGGGGTCCTCCTACGAGCAGTACTTC
TRBV6-1	TRBJ1-3	NA	NA	CASSEGGAGNTIYF	TGTGCCAGCAGTGAAGGGGGTGCTGGAAACACCATATATTTT
TRBV19	TRBJ1-5	NA	TRBD1	CASNRGQGNQPQHF	TGTGCCAGCAACAGGGGGCAGGGCAATCAGCCCCAGCATTTT
TRBV7-2	TRBJ2-7	NA	NA	CASSSVMDEQYF	TGTGCCAGCAGCTCTGTGATGGACGAGCAGTACTTC
TRBV19	TRBJ1-5	few	NA	CASSIGRSNQPQHF	TGTGCCAGTAGTATAGGCAGGAGCAATCAGCCCCAGCATTTT
TRBV7-9	TRBJ1-6	NA	TRBD1	CASSSGGRNSPLHF	TGTGCCAGCAGCTCAGGGGGGAGAAATTCACCCCTCCACTTT
TRBV4-2	TRBJ1-4	NA	NA	CASSQDPGVTNEKLFF	TGTGCCAGCAGCCAAGATCCGGGGGTAACTAATGAAAAACTGTTTTTT
TRBV5-6	TRBJ2-1	NA	TRBD1	CASSGDRGGNEQFF	TGTGCCAGCAGCGGGGACAGGGGAGGGAATGAGCAGTTCTTC
TRBV5-1	TRBJ1-6	NA	TRBD1	CASSSTVQGNNSPLHF	TGCGCCAGCAGCTCCACAGTACAGGGGAATAATTCACCCCTCCACTTT
TRBV7-8	TRBJ1-1	NA	NA	CASRPPGGHTEAFF	TGTGCCAGCAGGCCCCCGGGGGGTCACACTGAAGCTTTCTTT
TRBV11-2	TRBJ2-5	once	NA	CASSPRPGTVYQETQYF	TGTGCCAGCAGCCCACGACCCGGGACGGTGTACCAAGAGACCCAGTACTTC
TRBV5-6	TRBJ1-4	NA	NA	CASSLGRNEKLFF	TGTGCCAGCAGCTTGGGAAGAAATGAAAAACTGTTTTTT